The rows below give T cell receptor beta chains drawn from one sample of a study of blood T cell repertoires in COVID-19. Method: immunoSEQ multiplex PCR; TCRdb's copy keeps in-frame clones and lacks some. The table includes some 69,000 clones, over 85% detected once. Sequenced input: peripheral blood. All receptors come from a man in his 60s with acute or convalescent COVID-19. CDR3s leave out the opening cysteine and the closing phenylalanine or tryptophan. Each record gives: clone size, V gene, J gene, CDR3 protein. Not all rows give a size; the values are once, few, many and, for expanded clones, a class.

>.|TRBV7-9|TRBJ1-4
ASSLNRGDEKLF
>.|TRBV5-4|TRBJ2-3
ASSLGSEEGTDTQY
>.|TRBV6-6|TRBJ1-6
ASRQALNSPLH
>.|TRBV5-1|TRBJ1-1
ASNGKGAQQDTEAF
>.|TRBV7-3|TRBJ2-1
ASSLSQGGEQF
>.|TRBV5-1|TRBJ1-1
ASSIGTGGADTEAF
>.|TRBV7-9|TRBJ1-3
ASSVARDSGNTIY
>.|TRBV7-2|TRBJ1-3
ASSSPPGTGDFTIY
>.|TRBV5-1|TRBJ2-7
ASSLGQSYEQY
>.|TRBV27|TRBJ2-7
ASSSGQGNPLYYEQY
>.|TRBV5-1|TRBJ2-3
ASSARGTGVDTQY
>.|TRBV29-1|TRBJ1-4
SVAVGRGLNEKLF
>.|TRBV2|TRBJ1-1
ASSESVLTEAF
>.|TRBV7-9|TRBJ2-3
ASSLIGQGSTDTQY
>.|TRBV23-1|TRBJ1-2
ASNTPDRNYGYT
>.|TRBV19|TRBJ2-2
ASIDRAGTGELF
>.|TRBV5-1|TRBJ2-5
ASSPDRVETQY
>once|TRBV6-7|TRBJ1-4
ASSYSETGGPTNEKLF
>.|TRBV4-1|TRBJ1-1
ASSPVIGVRTEAF
>.|TRBV5-1|TRBJ2-3
ASSLDSVLGTDTQY
>.|TRBV7-3|TRBJ1-2
ASSLSAGTRVYGYT
>.|TRBV6-5|TRBJ1-6
ASSYSTGRARSPLH
>.|TRBV7-2|TRBJ2-5
ASSLSAGGLEKTQY
>.|TRBV5-1|TRBJ2-7
ASSLGQGAMYEQY
>once|TRBV2|TRBJ1-2
ASSEAGERSGYT
>.|TRBV5-1|TRBJ2-7
ASRQTPGLAAPYEQY
>.|TRBV7-2|TRBJ1-1
ASSFGRWNTEAF
>few|TRBV2|TRBJ1-4
ASSEGLTGIKANEKLF
>.|TRBV5-1|TRBJ2-2
ASSLAATTNTGELF
>.|TRBV5-1|TRBJ1-1
ASSLEGLGAF
>.|TRBV5-1|TRBJ1-2
ASSEGVIDYGYT
>.|TRBV9|TRBJ1-2
ASSAGANYGYT
>.|TRBV5-5|TRBJ1-5
ASSLEGGNQPQH
>.|TRBV18|TRBJ1-3
ASSPLNRATSGNTIY
>.|TRBV28|TRBJ1-2
ASTLLRNFDGYT
>.|TRBV7-2|TRBJ2-1
ASSYKSSGGHEQF